Below, 18 T cell receptor beta chains from the same sample are listed, as sequenced in a study of T-cell reconstitution after alpha-beta-depleted transplantation in children. For TCRbeta, the library was prepared with unique molecular identifiers. Via MiXCR, TCRdb re-called the PCR reads, giving one row per CDR3 protein. The table lists 250,000 to 400,000 distinct CDR3 sequences, about a quarter of them singletons. The sequences come from PBMCs, mostly from graft donor cells, collected 180 days after TCRalphabeta/CD19-depleted stem cell transplant. The receptors were sampled from a male patient younger than 18 who had a stem cell transplant for acute lymphoblastic leukemia, so the T cells may come from the graft donor.

With regard to this clonotype: Its ends do not fully match the called genes, so a read error is possible. The chain is built from TRBV7-3 and TRBJ2-1; the match to TRBD2 covers 14 bases. The germline CDR1 and CDR2 sequences are SGHTA and FQGTGA. The CDR3 sequence is 18 residues long. Written as DNA, the CDR3 is TGTGCCAGCAGCGCCCAGACTAGCGGGAGGGCCTTAGGGAATGTGCAGTTCTTC. Protein: CASSAQTSGRALGNVQFF. The variable domain in full, with the rest retrieved from reference TRBV7-3 and TRBJ2-1, is GAGVSQTPSNKVTEKGKYVELRCDPISGHTALYWYRQSLGQGPEFLIYFQGTGAADDSGLPNDRFFAVRPEGSVSTLKIQRTERGDSAVYLCASSAQTSGRALGNVQFFGPGTRLTVL.

The gene calls are TRBV5-5 and TRBJ2-4; 7 bases are shared with TRBD1. Trimming at V came to 5 bases and at J to 0 bases, leaving 2 bases not matched to a gene. This CDR3 spans 14 amino acids. Germline V gene sequence: CDR1 SGHKS, CDR2 YYEKEE (reference sequence). The CDR3 coding sequence is TGTGCCAGCAGGGGGACAGTAGCCAAAAACATTCAGTACTTC. Residues: CASRGTVAKNIQYF. The whole variable domain, filled in from reference TRBV5-5 and TRBJ2-4, reads DAGVTQSPTHLIKTRGQQVTLRCSPISGHKSVSWYQQVLGQGPQFIFQYYEKEERGRGNFPDRFSARQFPNYSSELNVNALLLGDSALYLCASRGTVAKNIQYFGAGTRLSVL.

The V call is TRBV6-1, the J call TRBJ1-5; TRBD1 matches 7 bases. CDR3 length: 15 residues. Germline CDR1 reads MNHNS; CDR2 reads SASEGT. V was clipped by 6 bases and J by 1 base; unmatched bases: 6. The CDR3 DNA follows: TGTGCCAGCAGATCTGGACAGGCCAGCAATCAGCCCCAGCATTTT. Translating gives CASRSGQASNQPQHF.

The V and J genes are TRBV5-1 and TRBJ1-3; D not resolved. The V gene's germline CDR1 is SGHRS and CDR2 YFSETQ. This CDR3 spans 14 amino acids. V was pared by 4 bases and J by 1 base, with 9 bases between. The CDR3 DNA reads TGCGCCAGCAGCAAGGGTACTTCTGGAAACACCATATATTTT. Protein product: CASSKGTSGNTIYF.

The rearrangement uses TRBV5-1 and TRBJ2-5; D could derive from TRBD1 or TRBD2 (6 bases each). This CDR3 spans 12 amino acids. Germline values: CDR1 SGHRS, CDR2 YFSETQ. The germline V and J ends were trimmed by 5 bases and 5 bases, with 10 bases remaining between them. CDR3 in DNA: TGCGCCAGCAGACAGGGAGGTGAGACCCAGTACTTC. It codes for CASRQGGETQYF.

V and J are TRBV29-1 and TRBJ2-3, with unresolved D. V was pared by 6 bases and J by 2 bases, with 12 bases between. Per germline, CDR1 SQVTM and CDR2 ANQGSEA. CDR3 length equals 13 residues. The CDR3 DNA reads as TGCAGCGTGGTTAGGGCTCTCACAGATACGCAGTATTTT. Encoded protein: CSVVRALTDTQYF.

The chain recombines TRBV2 with TRBJ1-5; D call uncertain. CDR3 size: 14 residues. The germline gives CDR1 SNHLY, CDR2 FYNNEI. V was pared by 2 bases and J by 7 bases, with 12 bases between. DNA for the CDR3: TGTGCCAGCAGTGAAACCCGGCGGAGGCAGCCCCAGCATTTT. Its translation is CASSETRRRQPQHF.

J is TRBJ1-2 and V is TRBV4-2; D gene unclear. The V end was cut by 2 bases, the J end by 0 bases, with 7 bases between. The CDR3 sequence is 14 residues long. In germline, CDR1 is LGHNA, CDR2 YNFKEQ. The CDR3 DNA sequence: TGTGCCAGCAGCCAAAAAACAGCTAACTATGGCTACACCTTC. This codes for CASSQKTANYGYTF.

This clonotype came up a few times. This chain joins TRBV6-6 and TRBJ2-7, with 7 bases matching TRBD2. V trimming: 8 bases; J trimming: 6 bases; junction bases outside the gene matches: 4. Germline V gene data show CDR1 as MNHNY and CDR2 as SVGAGI (reference sequence). The CDR3 contains 11 residues. DNA of the CDR3: TGTGCCAGCTCGGGGGGTGGCGAGCAGTACTTC. Its protein product is CASSGGGEQYF.

This clonotype was seen repeatedly, ten times or more. V usage is TRBV2 and J usage is TRBJ2-1; perhaps TRBD2 as D (5 bases). Germline V gives CDR1 SNHLY, CDR2 FYNNEI. This CDR3 has 12 residues. Deletions cut 3 bases from V and 6 bases from J, with 6 bases between. The CDR3 loop reads CASSDGVNEQFF. The CDR3 DNA sequence: TGTGCCAGCAGTGACGGGGTCAATGAGCAGTTCTTC.

The chain carries TRBV3-1 and TRBJ2-3; no clear D. The CDR3 totals 14 residues. Germline V CDR1 and CDR2: LGHDT, YNNKEL (reference sequence). V was trimmed by 1 base and J by 5 bases, leaving 10 bases between them. CDR3 bases: TGTGCCAGCAGCCAAGGGGGTCTAGGAGATACGCAGTATTTT. Translation: CASSQGGLGDTQYF.

CDR3 DNA: TGTGCCAGCACCCGGGTCAGGGACGCAGATACGCAGTATTTT. Amino acid sequence: CASTRVRDADTQYF. The chain carries TRBV7-8 and TRBJ2-3; D assignment may be TRBD1 or TRBD2 (5 bases each). This CDR3 spans 14 amino acids. With 7 bases removed from V and 4 bases from J, the gap between germline ends came to 15 bases. The germline V gene has CDR1 SGHVS and CDR2 FQNEAQ. The variable domain in full, completed from reference TRBV7-8 and TRBJ2-3, reads GAGVSQSPRYKVAKRGQDVALRCDPISGHVSLFWYQQALGQGPEFLTYFQNEAQLDKSGLPSDRFFAERPEGSVSTLKIQRTQQEDSAVYLCASTRVRDADTQYFGPGTRLTVL.

The table lists this clonotype with a few counts. The J gene is TRBJ1-2, the V gene TRBV29-1, with TRBD1 matching 7 bases. The junction had 6 bases not matched to a gene; V was cut back by 7 bases and J by 1 base. Germline V gives CDR1 SQVTM, CDR2 ANQGSEA. The CDR3 loop spans 13 amino acids. The chain's CDR3 is CSATHRGNYGYTF. CDR3 DNA sequence: TGCAGCGCTACCCACAGGGGTAACTATGGCTACACCTTC.

This clonotype was detected a few times. The rearrangement joins TRBV12-3 or TRBV12-4 to TRBJ2-5; 7 positions match TRBD2. The CDR3 consists of 14 residues. The junction had 13 bases not matched to a gene; V was cut back by 6 bases and J by 9 bases. The CDR3: CASREEGRGASQYF. The CDR3 coding sequence is TGTGCCAGCAGGGAGGAAGGGAGGGGTGCGTCCCAGTACTTC.

J is TRBJ2-7 and V is TRBV3-1, with D possibly called TRBD1 or TRBD2 (6 bases each). CDR3 length equals 12 residues. V was pared by 8 bases and J by 4 bases, with 12 bases between. Germline lookup yields CDR1 LGHDT and CDR2 YNNKEL (reference sequence). This CDR3 is CASRAGTYEQYF. For the CDR3, the DNA is TGTGCCAGCCGGGCGGGGACATACGAGCAGTACTTC.

The chain joins TRBV21-1 to TRBJ2-1; the table's D call of TRBD2 was not tested on the DNA. TRBV21-1 is flagged as a pseudogene. CDR3 length equals 19 residues. The CDR3 nucleotides read TGTGCCAGCAGCAAAGAAAGGGATTTAGATCTCCCCTCCCACAATGAGCAGTTCTTC. Translated: CASSKERDLDLPSHNEQFF.

The V gene is TRBV7-2, the J gene TRBJ2-2; 10 bases line up with TRBD2. The germline V gene encodes CDR1 SGHTA and CDR2 FQGNSA. J lost 6 bases, V lost 0 bases, and 13 bases had no gene match. The CDR3 is 19 amino acids. CDR3 bases: TGTGCCAGCAGCTTAGCGCCACTAGCGGGATTTCTCGCAGCCGGGGAGCTGTTTTTT. Its protein product is CASSLAPLAGFLAAGELFF.

This clonotype was detected only a few times. The gene calls are TRBV6-1 and TRBJ2-4; TRBD1 aligns across 7 bases. Germline V gives CDR1 MNHNS, CDR2 SASEGT. The CDR3 is 16 residues long. V dropped 8 bases and J dropped 5; count of bases not matched to a gene: 15. The CDR3 bases are TGTGCCAGCGGAAAGCCTGACAGGGTCACTCAAAACATTCAGTACTTC. Translated: CASGKPDRVTQNIQYF.